Listed below are T cell receptor beta chains from one sample, sequenced in a study of cytomegalovirus exposure and HLA in healthy donors. The table came from immunoSEQ multiplex PCR; TCRdb's copy has only in-frame clones and leaves some out. The sample lists 190,000 or so clones, roughly 80% occurring once. The specimen sequenced was PBMCs. The source is a woman aged 18-29 years in good health and CMV-seropositive. Each CDR3 is given with its conserved first and last residue. The listing skips clone size in some rows; elsewhere it reads once, few, many or a size class.

size	V	J	CDR3
-	TRBV6-4	TRBJ1-5	CASSVEANQPQHF
-	TRBV6-1	TRBJ1-2	CASSTRDRGDYGYTF
-	TRBV25-1	TRBJ2-5	CASSSGQIMETQYF
-	TRBV5-1	TRBJ1-3	CASSLGTPTGNTIYF
few	TRBV2	TRBJ1-2	CASTGTASYNYGYTF
-	TRBV7-6	TRBJ2-7	CASSLAAGASYEQYF
-	TRBV5-5	TRBJ2-5	CASSLVAGMETQYF
-	TRBV7-6	TRBJ1-4	CASSLGTSTNEKLFF
-	TRBV4-1	TRBJ1-6	CASSQTGELYNSPLHF
-	TRBV4-3	TRBJ1-1	CASSRKGAANTEAFF
-	TRBV25-1	TRBJ2-2	CASSGRAVTGELFF
-	TRBV11-2	TRBJ2-2	CASSFNRGTGELFF
-	TRBV27	TRBJ1-2	CASRLNDRGYGYTF
-	TRBV10-2	TRBJ2-5	CASSITGLGETQYF
-	TRBV2	TRBJ1-2	CASSEWGQGKSYGYTF
-	TRBV5-6	TRBJ2-7	CASSPGQGSYEQYF
once	TRBV4-1	TRBJ2-3	CASSVAYTDTQYF
-	TRBV5-1	TRBJ2-5	CASLGQRETQYF
few	TRBV2	TRBJ2-1	CASSEYRVQGNEQFF
-	TRBV5-1	TRBJ2-2	CASSEDGLGELFF
-	TRBV5-1	TRBJ1-2	CASSFDRYIDEGYTF
-	TRBV5-1	TRBJ2-1	CASSWRGGNEQFF
-	TRBV5-5	TRBJ1-2	CASSFGGINYGYTF
-	TRBV11-3	TRBJ2-5	CASSSGLAGGIGQETQYF
-	TRBV2	TRBJ2-7	CASSYGQITYEQYF
-	TRBV2	TRBJ1-5	CASSGQGGTWSNQPQHF
-	TRBV29-1	TRBJ1-1	CSVGTANTEAFF
-	TRBV25-1	TRBJ1-2	CASSGTGGYGYTF
few	TRBV7-9	TRBJ1-2	CASSPTESYGYTF
-	TRBV13	TRBJ2-1	CASSPRGQNNEQFF
-	TRBV2	TRBJ1-1	CASGQGVKAFF
-	TRBV19	TRBJ2-7	CASTHSSGQSYEQYF
-	TRBV4-1	TRBJ2-7	CASSQVTGGSYEQYF
-	TRBV28	TRBJ1-2	CASGKGQGALYGYTF
-	TRBV6-6	TRBJ2-5	CASSRLVGKETQYF
-	TRBV6-1	TRBJ1-2	CASSERYGYTF
-	TRBV7-9	TRBJ1-2	CASSPGIDGYTF
-	TRBV2	TRBJ2-2	CAIPLWGGRNTGELFF
-	TRBV9	TRBJ2-7	CASSVAGVTYEQYF
once	TRBV11-2	TRBJ2-4	CASSLDSTGIQYF
-	TRBV19	TRBJ1-3	CASSKFRGLRVTIYF
once	TRBV10-3	TRBJ1-2	CAILQGGANYGYTF
-	TRBV5-1	TRBJ2-2	CASRRDSGLPGELFF
many	TRBV7-9	TRBJ2-3	CASWGGSTDTQYF
-	TRBV6-1	TRBJ1-2	CASSEATGSANGYTF
once	TRBV5-6	TRBJ2-2	CASSLAGIGELFF
once	TRBV7-2	TRBJ1-4	CASSEWGQGTRNEKLFF
-	TRBV19	TRBJ2-6	CASRNDRSGANVLTF
-	TRBV25-1	TRBJ1-1	CASSDPAGGDTEAFF
few	TRBV7-2	TRBJ1-2	CASSLVRGGGYTF
-	TRBV11-2	TRBJ1-2	CASSSRLLANYGYTF
-	TRBV7-3	TRBJ1-2	CASSQDIRSYGYTF
-	TRBV10-3	TRBJ1-2	CAISEAREEGGYTF
-	TRBV9	TRBJ2-3	CASSLTPPGRGGEDTQYF